Sequencing of this T cell receptor beta chain was carried out in a study of CD8+CD57+ T cells in acquired aplastic anemia. Study in general: Recorded DNA amounts for sorted CD4+ and CD8+ cells had an average of 3.2 ug.

Trimming removed 5 bases from V and 5 bases from J, with 7 bases in between. This CDR3 is 11 amino acids long. The V gene's germline CDR1 is LNHDA and CDR2 SQIVND (reference sequence). Using genomic DNA as the template, TCR beta VDJ and CDR3 profiling was carried out. Using its own MiXCR run on the reads, TCRdb lists one record per CDR3 protein. The sample holds roughly 290,000 distinct CDR3 sequences, 56% seen once. Whole-study findings and limits: Patients and controls had in common 25 to 30 CD8+ CDR3 sequences. CD8+ Simpson's diversity showed no significant patient-control difference.

As regards this clonotype: The target antigen is unknown.

Patients chosen for sequencing had shown CD8+CD57+ cell expansion by flow cytometry. Everyone among the patients had severe acquired aplastic anemia. The sequenced material came from sorted CD4+, CD8+, or CD8+CD57+ T cells (not recorded which) from PBMCs. The receptor was isolated from a human donor with aplastic anemia. J is TRBJ2-7 and V is TRBV19; D may be TRBD1 (5 bases). As DNA, the CDR3 is TGTGCCAGTAGTCAGGGTGACGAGCAGTACTTC. Its protein product is CASSQGDEQYF.